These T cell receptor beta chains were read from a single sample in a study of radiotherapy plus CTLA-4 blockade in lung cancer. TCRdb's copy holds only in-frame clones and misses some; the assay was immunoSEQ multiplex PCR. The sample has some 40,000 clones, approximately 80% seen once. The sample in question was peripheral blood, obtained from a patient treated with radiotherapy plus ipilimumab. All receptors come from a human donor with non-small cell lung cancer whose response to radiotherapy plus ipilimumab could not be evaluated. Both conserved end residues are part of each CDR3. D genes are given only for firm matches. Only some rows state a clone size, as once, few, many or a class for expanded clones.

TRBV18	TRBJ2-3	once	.	TGTGCCAGCTCCGGGGTTCAGAGCACAGATACGCAGTATTTT	CASSGVQSTDTQYF
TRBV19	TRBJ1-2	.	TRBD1	TGTGCCAGTAGTACCCCCCCCGACAGGGGGTATGGCTACACCTTC	CASSTPPDRGYGYTF
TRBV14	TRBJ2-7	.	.	TGTGCCAGCAGCCAAAAACTAGGGCGATACGAGCAGTACTTC	CASSQKLGRYEQYF
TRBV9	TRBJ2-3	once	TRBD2	TGTGCCAGCAGCGTAGCGCCCCTAGCGGGGACAGATACGCAGTATTTT	CASSVAPLAGTDTQYF
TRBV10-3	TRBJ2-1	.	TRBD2	TGTGCCGCGGGGGGGCCTCCCTCCTACAATGAGCAGTTCTTC	CAAGGPPSYNEQFF
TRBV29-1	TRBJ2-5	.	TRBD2	TGCAGCGTCAGGGAGGGCCCCGGGACCCAGTACTTC	CSVREGPGTQYF
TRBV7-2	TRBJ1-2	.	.	TGTGCCAGCAGCTCAAGCAAGACTAACTATGGCTACACCTTC	CASSSSKTNYGYTF
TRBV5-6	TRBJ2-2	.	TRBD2	TGTGCCAGCAGCAAGACTAGCGGGGGGGCCCCCGGGGAGCTGTTTTTT	CASSKTSGGAPGELFF
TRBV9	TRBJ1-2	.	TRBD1	TGTGCCAGCAGCACTCAGCCAGGGGGCCAGGGAGATGGCTACACCTTC	CASSTQPGGQGDGYTF
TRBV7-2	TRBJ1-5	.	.	TGTGCCAGCAGCTTTCAGGGGAATAGCAATCAGCCCCAGCATTTT	CASSFQGNSNQPQHF
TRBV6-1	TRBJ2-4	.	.	TGTGCCAGCAGTGAAGTGGCGGGGGCGACGACCAAAAACATTCAGTACTTC	CASSEVAGATTKNIQYF
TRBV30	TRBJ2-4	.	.	TGTGCCTGGAGTGGAAGATTGGCAGGGGGAGGTGTAAACATTCAGTACTTC	CAWSGRLAGGGVNIQYF
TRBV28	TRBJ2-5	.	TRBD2	TGTGCCAGCAGTTTATTAGCGGGGCGGATGGAGACCCAGTACTTC	CASSLLAGRMETQYF
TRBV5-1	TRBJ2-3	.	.	TGCGCCAGCATGGAGGGAAACGGCATAGATACGCAGTATTTT	CASMEGNGIDTQYF
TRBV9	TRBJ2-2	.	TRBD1	TGTGCCAGCAGCATCAGGGGGACAGGGATGACCGGGGAGCTGTTTTTT	CASSIRGTGMTGELFF
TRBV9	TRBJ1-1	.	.	TGTGCCAGCAGCGACAGGGTAACGGACACTGAAGCTTTCTTT	CASSDRVTDTEAFF
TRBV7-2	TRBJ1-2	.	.	TGTGCCAGCAGCTCCAGGTCCTATGGCTACACCTTC	CASSSRSYGYTF
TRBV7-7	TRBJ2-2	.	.	TGTGCTAGCAGTCCGCCACAGGGTCTAGGCGGGGAGCTGTTTTTT	CASSPPQGLGGELFF
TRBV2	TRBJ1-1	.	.	TGTGCCAGCATCCTGGACAAAGCTGAAGCTTTCTTT	CASILDKAEAFF
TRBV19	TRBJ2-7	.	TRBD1	TGTGCCAGTAGTACGGGGACAGGGGACGAGCAGTACTTC	CASSTGTGDEQYF
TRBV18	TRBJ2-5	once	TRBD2	TGTGCCAGCTCACCACAGGAGCGGGGGTACCAAGAGACCCAGTACTTC	CASSPQERGYQETQYF
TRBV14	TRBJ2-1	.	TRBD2	TGTGCCAGCAGCCCAAAGACTAGCGGGGGGGCAAGGGATGAGCAGTTCTTC	CASSPKTSGGARDEQFF
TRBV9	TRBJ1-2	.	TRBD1	TGTGCCAGCAGCGTAGGCCCGGGACAGTATGGCTACACCTTC	CASSVGPGQYGYTF
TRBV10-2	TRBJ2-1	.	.	TGCGCCAGCAGCCAGACTGCCCACTACAATGAGCAGTTCTTC	CASSQTAHYNEQFF
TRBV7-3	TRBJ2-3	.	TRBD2	TGTGCCAGCAATGTGACTAGCGGGGATCCCACAGATACGCAGTATTTT	CASNVTSGDPTDTQYF
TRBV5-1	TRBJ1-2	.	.	TGCGCCAGCAGCTTGTTGGTAGCCCACTATGGCTACACCTTC	CASSLLVAHYGYTF
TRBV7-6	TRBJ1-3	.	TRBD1	TGTGCCAGCAGCCCCCGCCGACAGGGTTCCAGGACTGGAAACACCATATATTTT	CASSPRRQGSRTGNTIYF
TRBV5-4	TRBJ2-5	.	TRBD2	TGTGCCAGCAGCTTGGATTGGCGGGAGGGGAAAAAAGAGACCCAGTACTTC	CASSLDWREGKKETQYF
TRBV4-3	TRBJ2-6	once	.	TGCGCCAGCAGCCAAGAATTGAGCGACAGAAGTCGCCCTGGGGCCAACGTCCTGACTTTC	CASSQELSDRSRPGANVLTF